The rows below give T cell receptor beta chains drawn from one sample of a study of shared clonotypes between healthy human individuals. Assay used: immunoSEQ multiplex PCR; TCRdb lists only in-frame clones, some missing. The table records 2 million to 2.5 million clones, more than 85% of them present only once. The sample consisted of naive CD4+ T cells from PBMCs. Receptors originate from a man younger than 30 in good health. Some clones in this sample may be carry-over from other donors' samples. CDR3s include the opening cysteine and the closing phenylalanine or tryptophan. A D gene is named only where the DNA matches it firmly. The listing skips clone size in some rows; elsewhere it reads once, few, many or a size class.

V gene	J gene	D gene	clone size	CDR3 DNA	CDR3 protein
TRBV7-9	TRBJ1-1	NA	NA	TGTGCCAGCAGCCCGATTTCTGAAGCTTTCTTT	CASSPISEAFF
TRBV28	TRBJ2-7	NA	NA	TGTGCCAGTTGGACCGAAGGGGGGTACGAACAGTACTTC	CASWTEGGYEQYF
TRBV15	TRBJ2-7	NA	few	TGTGCCACCAGCACCCGGGAAGCCCGCTACGAGCAGTACTTC	CATSTREARYEQYF
TRBV5-1	TRBJ2-5	NA	once	TGCGCCAGCCGGCGGGGCGAAGAGACCCAGTACTTC	CASRRGEETQYF
TRBV5-5	TRBJ1-2	TRBD1	NA	TGTGCCAGCAGCGAGATGAGGGACAGTAGATTAAACTATGGCTACACCTTC	CASSEMRDSRLNYGYTF
TRBV5-1	TRBJ2-7	NA	NA	TGCGCCAGCAGCTTGGTTTCCCAGACCTACGAGCAGTACTTC	CASSLVSQTYEQYF
TRBV7-8	TRBJ1-4	NA	NA	TGTGCCAGCAGCTTAGTGGGCGGGGCTGCAACTAATGAAAAACTGTTTTTT	CASSLVGGAATNEKLFF
TRBV29-1	TRBJ1-3	NA	NA	TGCAGCGTTGGTTCACCCTACTCTGGAAACACCATATATTTT	CSVGSPYSGNTIYF
TRBV5-4	TRBJ1-2	TRBD1	NA	TGTGCCAGCAGCCACCGGGACAGCTATGGCTACACCTTC	CASSHRDSYGYTF
TRBV7-2	TRBJ2-7	NA	NA	TGTGCCAGCAGCAACAAAGTAGCGGCCCCCTACGAGCAGTACTTC	CASSNKVAAPYEQYF
TRBV5-5	TRBJ2-2	TRBD1	NA	TGTGCCAGCAGCGTCCGACAGGGGGCTGACACCGGGGAGCTGTTTTTT	CASSVRQGADTGELFF
TRBV2	TRBJ1-1	NA	NA	TGTGCCAGTCGGGACTTCGCTGAAGCTTTCTTT	CASRDFAEAFF
TRBV18	TRBJ1-5	NA	once	TGTGCCAGCTCGACGACAGATAGCAATCAGCCCCAGCATTTT	CASSTTDSNQPQHF
TRBV10-2	TRBJ2-1	TRBD2	NA	TGCGCCAGCATCTCAGGGGAGGGGGTAAGGACTAGCGGGCCATACAATGAGCAGTTCTTC	CASISGEGVRTSGPYNEQFF
TRBV29-1	TRBJ2-3	TRBD2	NA	TGCAGCGTTAGCGGGAGGTTCGGCACAGATACGCAGTATTTT	CSVSGRFGTDTQYF
TRBV9	TRBJ2-7	TRBD1	NA	TGTGCCAGCAGCGTGGGACAGGCGAACGAGCAGTACTTC	CASSVGQANEQYF
TRBV30	TRBJ2-1	TRBD2	NA	TGTGCCTGGATGCCGGGGGGGAATGAGCAGTTCTTC	CAWMPGGNEQFF
TRBV5-1	TRBJ2-2	NA	few	TGCGCCAGCAGCTTAGGGATTTTCACCGGGGAGCTGTTTTTT	CASSLGIFTGELFF
TRBV28	TRBJ2-7	NA	NA	TGTGCCAGCAGTCCCCCTTCCGGCGCCTACGAGCAGTACTTC	CASSPPSGAYEQYF
TRBV5-1	TRBJ1-1	TRBD1	once	TGCGCCAGCAGCTTGCAGGGGGCATACACTGAAGCTTTCTTT	CASSLQGAYTEAFF
TRBV9	TRBJ1-1	NA	NA	TGTGCCAGCAGCGTAGACAGGGCGAACACTGAAGCTTTCTTT	CASSVDRANTEAFF
TRBV4-1	TRBJ2-3	TRBD2	NA	TGCGCCAGCAGCCAGGGCGGGAGTATGACAGATACGCAGTATTTT	CASSQGGSMTDTQYF
TRBV15	TRBJ1-4	NA	once	TGTGCCACCAGCAGAGTTTCGTCGGGAGGCGAAAAACTGTTTTTT	CATSRVSSGGEKLFF
TRBV7-9	TRBJ1-3	NA	NA	TGTGCCAGCAGCCAACCCGGGCCACAGGCCTCCACGTCTGGAAACACCATATATTTT	CASSQPGPQASTSGNTIYF
TRBV5-6	TRBJ2-2	TRBD1	NA	TGTGCCAGCAGCCGCTACGACAGGGTCTACACCGGGGAGCTGTTTTTT	CASSRYDRVYTGELFF
TRBV19	TRBJ1-2	NA	NA	TGTGCCAGTACCCAAAGGGGGGCGTCGACCTCGGATGGCTACACCTTC	CASTQRGASTSDGYTF
TRBV27	TRBJ2-7	NA	NA	TGTGCCAGCAGTACAAACTTCGGGGCGTCTGACGAGCAGTACTTC	CASSTNFGASDEQYF
TRBV4-2	TRBJ2-7	TRBD2	NA	TGTGCCAGCAGCCAAGATTCTAGCGGGAACTACGAGCAGTACTTC	CASSQDSSGNYEQYF
TRBV5-6	TRBJ2-1	NA	NA	TGTGCCAGCAGCTTAGGCCCCCCCTCACCGCTCTCCTACAATGAGCAGTTCTTC	CASSLGPPSPLSYNEQFF
TRBV5-1	TRBJ2-1	TRBD2	once	TGCGCCAGCAGCTTGGATCTAGCGGGATCAAATGAGCAGTTCTTC	CASSLDLAGSNEQFF
TRBV28	TRBJ1-1	NA	NA	TGTGCCAGCAGTTTCCGGCGCCGAAAAGGGTTCTCGAAAGCGGACATTTCCACTGAAGCTTTCTTT	CASSFRRRKGFSKADISTEAFF
TRBV27	TRBJ2-1	TRBD2	NA	TGTGCCAGCAGTTCCGTGGCGGGAGGGTACAATGAGCAGTTCTTC	CASSSVAGGYNEQFF
TRBV7-2	TRBJ1-3	NA	NA	TGTGCCAGCAGCTGGCAGGGGAGTGGAAACACCATATATTTT	CASSWQGSGNTIYF
TRBV4-1	TRBJ1-2	TRBD1	NA	TGCGCCAGCAGCCCCAGGGGTCGTGACAGGGGGCCTGGCTACACCTTC	CASSPRGRDRGPGYTF
TRBV9	TRBJ2-7	NA	NA	TGTGCCAGCACGGTGGACCACAGAAAAGTCGAGCAGTACTTC	CASTVDHRKVEQYF
TRBV2	TRBJ2-1	NA	once	TGTGCCAGCAGTGAAGGTCTCGGATTTTATGAGCAGTTCTTC	CASSEGLGFYEQFF
TRBV28	TRBJ1-5	TRBD1	NA	TGTGCCAGCAGTCCCCGGACAGGGCATCAGCCCCAGCATTTT	CASSPRTGHQPQHF
TRBV6-5	TRBJ2-7	TRBD1	NA	TGTGCCAGCAGTTACTCGATACAGGGGACCTCCTACGAGCAGTACTTC	CASSYSIQGTSYEQYF
TRBV5-1	TRBJ2-1	NA	NA	TGCGCCAGCAGCTTCGACGACCAGTACTACAATGAGCAGTTCTTC	CASSFDDQYYNEQFF
TRBV15	TRBJ1-2	NA	NA	TGTGCCACCAGCAGAGATATAGGTTTCGGGGGTGGCTACACCTTC	CATSRDIGFGGGYTF